A single sample gave rise to the 29 T cell receptor beta chains below, sequenced in a study of cytomegalovirus exposure and HLA in healthy donors. PCR primers comprised 60 Vbeta and 13 Jbeta primers. Produced via immunoSEQ multiplex PCR; TCRdb's table is partial and in-frame only. There are 90,000 to 100,000 clones in the sample; 78% occur only once, and about 3.5% lies in the top ten. Sample: PBMCs. The receptor set was obtained from a woman in her thirties or forties in good health and CMV-seronegative.

J is TRBJ1-2 and V is TRBV7-2; the D is unclear. The germline CDR1 and CDR2 sequences are SGHTA and FQGNSA. V was pared by 5 bases and J by 1 base, with 11 bases between. The CDR3 is made up of 14 amino acids. The DNA for the CDR3 is TGTGCCAGCAGCCGCGGCGGTTTTAACTATGGCTACACCTTC. As protein: CASSRGGFNYGYTF.

This chain joins TRBV7-7 and TRBJ1-4; a weak D match, TRBD1 (5 bases). The CDR3 is made up of 15 amino acids. The ends were cut back, 5 bases at V and 0 bases at J, with 10 bases in the middle. CDR1 and CDR2 (germline): SSHAT, FNYEAQ (reference sequence). CDR3 in DNA: TGTGCCAGCAGCCCAGGGTTCGCAACTAATGAAAAACTGTTTTTT. This codes for CASSPGFATNEKLFF.

This clone has just one count. The V gene is TRBV4-2, the J gene TRBJ2-6, with D tentatively TRBD2 (7 bases). In germline, CDR1 is LGHNA, CDR2 YNFKEQ. This CDR3 has 19 residues. Trimming shortened V by 0 bases and J by 1 base, and 16 bases separated the two germline ends. The CDR3 bases are TGTGCCAGCAGCCAAGATCTGGGGGGGCAGGGGTCTGGGGCCAACGTCCTGACTTTC. Amino acids: CASSQDLGGQGSGANVLTF.

The chain couples TRBV5-1 to TRBJ2-1; D perhaps matches TRBD1 (6 bases). Trimming left V 4 bases short and J 9 bases short, with 23 bases between. In germline, CDR1 is SGHRS, CDR2 YFSETQ. The CDR3 sequence is 16 residues long. The CDR3, as DNA: TGCGCCAGCAGCCACCCCACCGGGACACCGGCTATTGAGCAGTTCTTC. Amino acids: CASSHPTGTPAIEQFF.

Of note for this clone: A junction end diverges from the germline sequence, so it may reflect a read error. V usage is TRBV30 and J usage is TRBJ2-1, with 9 bases fitting TRBD2. This CDR3 has 16 amino acids. CDR1 and CDR2 (germline): GTSNPN, SVGIG (reference sequence). The CDR3 protein is CVWSILLAGDYNEQFF. The CDR3, as DNA: TGTGTCTGGAGTATACTTTTAGCGGGAGATTACAATGAGCAGTTCTTC.

The rearrangement links TRBV7-6 to TRBJ2-7; D might be TRBD1 (6 bases). This CDR3 spans 13 amino acids. Trimming took off 2 bases at V and 4 bases at J, with 9 bases between the two ends. CDR1 and CDR2 (germline): SGHVS, FNYEAQ. The CDR3 DNA reads TGTGCCAGCAGCTTATTGGGGGCGTACGAGCAGTACTTC. It encodes CASSLLGAYEQYF.

This chain uses TRBV5-1 with TRBJ1-4; 7 bases line up with TRBD1. J lost 8 bases, V lost 10 bases, and 17 bases had no gene match. The CDR3 runs 15 residues. Germline V gene lookup returns CDR1 SGHRS and CDR2 YFSETQ. The CDR3 coding sequence is TGCGCCGGGTCTAAAGAAGGGGGCCCAGGCGAAAAACTGTTTTTT. Protein product: CAGSKEGGPGEKLFF.

This clone was counted a single time. The chain has TRBV19 and TRBJ1-3, with D possibly TRBD1 on 5 matching bases. The CDR3 has 16 residues. The germline V gene has CDR1 LNHDA and CDR2 SQIVND (reference sequence). Trimming removed 2 bases from V and 0 bases from J, with 11 bases in between. DNA for the CDR3: TGTGCCAGTAGTATACAGGGCAGCCTCTCTGGAAACACCATATATTTT. It codes for CASSIQGSLSGNTIYF.

The chain is built from TRBV5-6 and TRBJ1-6; 9 nucleotides line up with TRBD1. The CDR3 has 14 residues. The J segment lost 6 bases and the V segment lost 10 bases, leaving 8 bases of the junction unmatched. Germline CDR1 is SGHDT and CDR2 is YYEEEE. The CDR3 loop reads CAGETGGSNSPLHF. The CDR3 DNA reads TGTGCCGGAGAAACAGGGGGCTCTAATTCACCCCTCCACTTT.

The J gene is TRBJ2-1, the V gene TRBV12-5; TRBD2 aligns across 14 bases. V lost 6 bases, J lost 0 bases, and 13 bases stayed unmatched. Per the germline V gene, CDR1 is LGHNT and CDR2 is FRNRAP. This CDR3 is built from 20 residues. CDR3 in DNA: TGTGCTAGTGGCTACGACCGAGGGACTAGCGGGAGTAGCTCCTACAATGAGCAGTTCTTC. Its protein is CASGYDRGTSGSSSYNEQFF.

The chain has TRBV7-2 and TRBJ1-2, with a tentative D call TRBD1 (6 bases). Germline V gene lookup returns CDR1 SGHTA and CDR2 FQGNSA. V lost 5 bases, J lost 1 base, and 23 bases lay in between. The CDR3 is 18 residues long. The CDR3: CASSPRTARSQFNYGYTF. The CDR3 region has the DNA TGTGCCAGCAGCCCCCGGACAGCGAGATCCCAATTTAACTATGGCTACACCTTC.

The chain carries TRBV6-1 and TRBJ2-3; 9 bases fit TRBD2. With V trimmed by 4 bases and J by 6 bases, 8 bases remained unmatched. The CDR3 sequence is 15 residues long. Germline V gives CDR1 MNHNS, CDR2 SASEGT. The CDR3 is CASSAPGLAMDTQYF. The CDR3 DNA sequence: TGTGCCAGCAGTGCGCCGGGACTAGCAATGGATACGCAGTATTTT.

The chain has TRBV5-1 and TRBJ1-4; no clear D gene. Trimming cost V 0 bases and J 7 bases, with 13 bases left between them. CDR1 and CDR2 from the germline V gene are SGHRS and YFSETQ. The CDR3 covers 15 residues. The CDR3 bases are TGCGCCAGCAGCTTGGCCAACGGGTTGGGTGAAAAACTGTTTTTT. Protein sequence: CASSLANGLGEKLFF.

This clone was recorded only once. The V gene is TRBV5-1, the J gene TRBJ2-1; 7 nucleotides agree with TRBD2. Germline CDR1 and CDR2: SGHRS and YFSETQ. V was pared by 0 bases and J by 5 bases, with 8 bases of the junction left unmatched. The CDR3 contains 16 residues. CDR3 amino acids: CASSLVGSGLNNEQFF. CDR3 DNA: TGCGCCAGCAGCTTGGTTGGTAGCGGGCTCAACAATGAGCAGTTCTTC.

The genes are TRBV7-8 and TRBJ1-5; 7 bases line up with TRBD1. This CDR3 contains 17 residues. V dropped 1 base and J dropped 0; count of bases not matched to a gene: 6. Germline V gene data show CDR1 as SGHVS and CDR2 as FQNEAQ. This CDR3 reads CASSLGGTAYSNQPQHF. CDR3 nucleotide sequence: TGTGCCAGCAGCTTAGGGGGGACAGCTTATAGCAATCAGCCCCAGCATTTT. The full variable domain, with the rest looked up from reference TRBV7-8 and TRBJ1-5, is GAGVSQSPRYKVAKRGQDVALRCDPISGHVSLFWYQQALGQGPEFLTYFQNEAQLDKSGLPSDRFFAERPEGSVSTLKIQRTQQEDSAVYLCASSLGGTAYSNQPQHFGDGTRLSIL.

V gene TRBV25-1 combines with J gene TRBJ2-7; D may be TRBD2 (5 bases). The germline gives CDR1 MGHDK, CDR2 SYGVNS. This CDR3 is built from 11 residues. V lost 7 bases, J lost 4 bases, and 8 bases lay in between. The CDR3 spells CASTTTYEQYF. The CDR3, as DNA: TGTGCCAGCACGACTACGTACGAGCAGTACTTC.

V is TRBV27 and J is TRBJ2-1; D gene uncertain. The germline gives CDR1 MNHEY, CDR2 SMNVEV (reference sequence). V lost 2 bases to trimming and J lost 4 bases, with 9 bases between them. The CDR3 is 14 amino acids. CDR3 nucleotides: TGTGCCAGCAGTTTAATCCCCAGATACAATGAGCAGTTCTTC. Encoded protein: CASSLIPRYNEQFF.

The chain is built from TRBV7-9 and TRBJ1-1, with D possibly TRBD1 on 6 matching bases. The CDR3 consists of 16 residues. Trimming pared 2 bases from V and 3 bases from J, leaving 16 bases between. CDR1 is SEHNR and CDR2 is FQNEAQ in the germline V gene (reference sequence). This CDR3 reads CASSLIQGSTDTEAFF. The CDR3 bases are TGTGCCAGCAGCTTAATACAGGGATCCACTGACACTGAAGCTTTCTTT.

The chain employs TRBV15 and TRBJ2-1; possible D gene TRBD2, 5 bases. The CDR3 contains 14 residues. Trimming removed 5 bases from V and 7 bases from J, with 15 bases in between. Germline values: CDR1 LNHNV, CDR2 YYDKDF (reference sequence). CDR3 protein: CATSLLEGKNEQFF. The CDR3 region has the DNA TGTGCCACCAGCCTTCTCGAGGGTAAGAATGAGCAGTTCTTC.

This rearrangement joins TRBV9 to TRBJ2-1; perhaps TRBD2 as D (5 bases). Germline lookup yields CDR1 SGDLS and CDR2 YYNGEE. The V gene lost 0 bases and the J gene lost 6 bases, with 10 bases spanning the gap. This CDR3 has 14 residues. As DNA, the CDR3 is TGTGCCAGCAGCGTAGCTTCGGCGGGCAATGAGCAGTTCTTC. It yields the protein CASSVASAGNEQFF. Full variable domain (missing parts from reference TRBV9 and TRBJ2-1): DSGVTQTPKHLITATGQRVTLRCSPRSGDLSVYWYQQSLDQGLQFLIQYYNGEERAKGNILERFSAQQFPDLHSELNLSSLELGDSALYFCASSVASAGNEQFFGPGTRLTVL.

V usage is TRBV28 and J usage is TRBJ2-3, with D uncertain. This CDR3 region has 12 residues. Germline values: CDR1 MDHEN, CDR2 SYDVKM. The V end was cut by 4 bases, the J end by 2 bases, with 4 bases between. CDR3: CASSSYTDTQYF. CDR3 in DNA: TGTGCCAGCAGTTCCTACACAGATACGCAGTATTTT.

The chain recombines TRBV4-2 with TRBJ2-3; 7 bases agree with TRBD2. Germline V gene sequence: CDR1 LGHNA, CDR2 YNFKEQ. The CDR3 runs to 15 residues. V lost 4 bases, J lost 4 bases, and 8 bases stayed unmatched. CDR3 loop: CASSRDAGDADTQYF. The CDR3 nucleotides are TGTGCCAGCAGCCGCGATGCGGGAGATGCAGATACGCAGTATTTT.

The CDR3 DNA is TGTGCCAGCAGTAAAACGGGGGGCTCCACAGATACGCAGTATTTT. This encodes CASSKTGGSTDTQYF. The chain has TRBV6-4 and TRBJ2-3; the D gene is possibly TRBD2 (7 bases). Per germline, CDR1 MRHNA and CDR2 SNTAGT. The CDR3 contains 15 residues. V was shortened by 5 bases and J by 2 bases, with 14 bases between the two germline ends.

J is TRBJ2-7 and V is TRBV5-4, with a possible D match to TRBD1 (5 bases). This CDR3 spans 15 amino acids. Trimming left V 0 bases short and J 0 bases short, with 10 bases between. The germline V gene encodes CDR1 SGHNT and CDR2 YYREEE (reference sequence). The CDR3 loop reads CASSLDPGNSYEQYF. The CDR3 bases are TGTGCCAGCAGCTTGGACCCAGGGAACTCCTACGAGCAGTACTTC.

The chain couples TRBV28 to TRBJ2-7; no reliable D call. Germline V gene lookup returns CDR1 MDHEN and CDR2 SYDVKM. CDR3 length equals 16 residues. The germline V and J ends were trimmed by 3 bases and 3 bases, with 18 bases remaining between them. CDR3 loop: CASSFDPLTANYEQYF. The CDR3 bases are TGTGCCAGCAGTTTCGACCCCTTGACTGCTAACTACGAGCAGTACTTC.

The chain carries TRBV9 and TRBJ2-1; 7 nucleotides match TRBD2. The CDR3 extends over 15 amino acids. Per germline, CDR1 SGDLS and CDR2 YYNGEE. J gave up 6 bases and V 1 base, and 7 bases lay outside the gene matches. In DNA, the CDR3 is TGTGCCAGCAGCGTATCGGCGGGAGCCTCCAATGAGCAGTTCTTC. This codes for CASSVSAGASNEQFF.

The rearrangement uses TRBV10-3 and TRBJ1-5; D is unclear. The germline V gene has CDR1 ENHRY and CDR2 SYGVKD. Trimming pared 4 bases from V and 0 bases from J, leaving 10 bases between. The CDR3 runs to 15 residues. The CDR3 sequence: CAISATATSNQPQHF. The CDR3 DNA reads TGTGCCATCAGTGCCACAGCTACTAGCAATCAGCCCCAGCATTTT.

The chain joins TRBV6-1 to TRBJ2-2; perhaps TRBD2 as D (5 bases). The ends were cut back, 2 bases at V and 4 bases at J, with 11 bases in the middle. CDR1 is MNHNS and CDR2 is SASEGT in the germline V gene. CDR3 size: 15 residues. The CDR3 region has the DNA TGTGCCAGCAGTGAACGTATGGGGAGCACCGGGGAGCTGTTTTTT. Translating gives CASSERMGSTGELFF.

For this clone: The CDR3 end shows no conserved phenylalanine or tryptophan, and so a read error is likely. The V gene is TRBV27, the J gene TRBJ1-4; 7 nucleotides agree with TRBD1. This CDR3 is 15 amino acids long. Unmatched junction bases numbered 10, after V lost 6 bases and J lost 6 bases. Germline-derived CDR1 and CDR2 are MNHEY and SMNVEV (reference sequence). The DNA of the CDR3 is TGTGCCAGCAGAAATTCGGGACAGCGGTATGAAAAACTGTTTGTT. Translation gives CASRNSGQRYEKLFV.